Each of the 8 T cell receptor beta chains below was sequenced from the same sample in a study of post-analysis software for immune sequencing data. Study-level findings and limits: Controls showed lower frequencies than patients for five TRBV segments, and TRBV5-6, TRBV5-1 and TRBV20-1 were among these.

Unique-molecular-identifier-tagged TCR beta cDNA libraries were used. TCRdb called the PCR reads again in MiXCR, with one record for every CDR3 protein. The repertoire holds about 150,000 distinct CDR3 sequences, with about 29% as singletons. Their recognized antigens are unknown. Sequencing was performed on blood. These TCRs come from a girl under 18 with multiple sclerosis.

This clonotype came up many times. The chain carries TRBV6-5 and TRBJ2-7, with D tentatively TRBD2 (6 bases). In germline, CDR1 is MNHEY, CDR2 SVGAGI. The V end lost 2 bases, the J end lost 7 bases, and 6 bases lay between the germline ends. The CDR3 runs 11 residues. The chain's CDR3 is CASSYGREQYF. The CDR3 bases are TGTGCCAGCAGTTACGGGAGGGAGCAGTACTTC.

This rearrangement joins TRBV12-3 or TRBV12-4 to TRBJ1-6; tentatively, D is TRBD1 (5 bases). The ends were cut back, 4 bases at V and 10 bases at J, with 8 bases in the middle. The CDR3 has 12 amino acids. CDR3 residues: CASSSEGSPLHF. The CDR3 region has the DNA TGTGCCAGCAGTTCGGAGGGGTCACCCCTCCACTTT.

This chain links TRBV5-1 with TRBJ2-1; 10 bases agree with TRBD2. From germline, CDR1 is SGHRS and CDR2 YFSETQ. Trimming at V came to 6 bases and at J to 2 bases, leaving 5 bases not matched to a gene. The CDR3 is made up of 15 amino acids. DNA for the CDR3: TGCGCCAGCAACACAGCGGGAGGGCCCTACAATGAGCAGTTCTTC. This codes for CASNTAGGPYNEQFF.

This chain connects TRBV6-5 to TRBJ2-3, with 10 bases identical to TRBD1. The CDR3 length is 17 residues. Germline V lookup: CDR1 MNHEY, CDR2 SVGAGI. J lost 2 bases, V lost 5 bases, and 10 bases had no gene match. As DNA, the CDR3 is TGTGCCAGCAGTAACCTTGGGACAGGGGACATCACAGATACGCAGTATTTT. Its translation is CASSNLGTGDITDTQYF.

There are many counts of this clonotype. The chain links TRBV20-1 to TRBJ2-1, with no clear D. Germline V gene data show CDR1 as DFQATT and CDR2 as SNEGSKA (reference sequence). The V and J ends lost 8 bases and 4 bases respectively, with 12 bases between them. This CDR3 has 12 residues. The CDR3 is CSPSTRYNEQFF. The CDR3 DNA sequence: TGCAGTCCCTCAACCCGTTACAATGAGCAGTTCTTC.

Regarding this clonotype: Compared with germline, one end of the junction differs, possibly owing to a read error. The chain links TRBV29-1 to TRBJ2-7; tentatively, D is TRBD1 (5 bases). Germline lookup yields CDR1 SQVTM and CDR2 ANQGSEA. This CDR3 contains 10 residues. The CDR3 loop reads CNVTGHEQYF. Written as DNA, the CDR3 is TGCAACGTTACAGGCCACGAGCAGTACTTC.

For this clonotype: A read error may produce the germline difference seen at one junction end. The gene calls are TRBV7-9 and TRBJ1-1, with a tentative D call TRBD1 (5 bases). Germline V lookup: CDR1 SEHNR, CDR2 FQNEAQ (reference sequence). The CDR3 has 14 amino acids. CDR3 bases: TGTTCCAGCAGCAAACAGGAATTGGACACTGAAGCTTTCTTT. Protein sequence: CSSSKQELDTEAFF.

J is TRBJ2-7 and V is TRBV3-1; possibly TRBD2 for D (5 bases). This CDR3 spans 14 amino acids. V was trimmed by 11 bases and J by 5 bases, leaving 22 bases between them. The V gene's germline CDR1 is LGHDT and CDR2 YNNKEL (reference sequence). The CDR3 DNA reads as TGTGCCGGCAACTCTCACGGGGTTACTAACGAGCAGTACTTC. Its protein product is CAGNSHGVTNEQYF.